This TCR beta chain was captured in a study of early T cells in non-severe SARS-CoV-2 infection. Trimming removed 3 bases at V and 0 bases at J, with 9 bases between. This CDR3 spans 14 amino acids. The germline V gene encodes CDR1 SGHRS and CDR2 YFSETQ. MiXCR, applied by TCRdb to the 5' RACE reads, yields one record per CDR3 protein. In the table there are some 45,000 distinct CDR3 sequences, 3.5% to 4.5% of which are singletons. This clonotype was seen ten or more times. The rearrangement joins TRBV5-1 to TRBJ2-5; possibly TRBD1 for D (6 bases). What was sequenced was whole blood. This clonotype was obtained from an adult who was a healthcare worker with PCR-confirmed SARS-CoV-2 infection or an uninfected control (not recorded which). Here the CDR3 reads CASSSDRNQETQYF. The DNA for the CDR3 is TGCGCCAGCAGCTCCGACAGGAACCAAGAGACCCAGTACTTC.